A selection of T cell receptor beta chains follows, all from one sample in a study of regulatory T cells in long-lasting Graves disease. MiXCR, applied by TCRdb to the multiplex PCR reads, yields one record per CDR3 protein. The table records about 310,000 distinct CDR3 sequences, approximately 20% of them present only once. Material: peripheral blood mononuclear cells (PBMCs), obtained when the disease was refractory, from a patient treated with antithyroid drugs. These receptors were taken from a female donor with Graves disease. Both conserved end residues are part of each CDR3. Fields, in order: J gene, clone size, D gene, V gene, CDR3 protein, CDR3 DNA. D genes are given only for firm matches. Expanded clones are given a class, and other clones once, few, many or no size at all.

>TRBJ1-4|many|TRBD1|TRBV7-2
CASSFTGGTNEKLFF
TGTGCCAGCAGCTTTACAGGGGGCACTAATGAAAAACTGTTTTTT
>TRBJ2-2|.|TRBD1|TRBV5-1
CASSLELTGSGELFF
TGCGCCAGCAGCTTGGAGCTGACAGGGTCCGGGGAGCTGTTTTTT
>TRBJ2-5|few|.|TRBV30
CAWSAGAGKAQYF
TGTGCCTGGAGTGCTGGGGCCGGCAAAGCCCAGTACTTC
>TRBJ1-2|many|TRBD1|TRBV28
CASSSGQLFTYGYTF
TGTGCCAGCAGCTCGGGACAGCTATTTACCTATGGCTACACCTTC
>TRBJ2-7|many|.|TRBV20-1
CSALDTTYEQYF
TGCAGTGCTCTGGACACTACCTACGAGCAGTACTTC
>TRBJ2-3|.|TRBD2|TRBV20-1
CSAKLAGTDTQYF
TGCAGTGCTAAACTAGCGGGCACAGATACGCAGTATTTT
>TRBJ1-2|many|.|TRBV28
CASSFRGYGYTF
TGTGCCAGCAGTTTTAGAGGCTATGGCTACACCTTC
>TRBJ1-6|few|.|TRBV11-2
CASSLDRDMGYNSPLHF
TGTGCCAGCAGCTTAGACCGGGACATGGGATATAATTCACCCCTCCACTTT
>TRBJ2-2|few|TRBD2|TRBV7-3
CASSPRLAGDPGELFF
TGTGCCAGCAGCCCAAGACTAGCGGGAGATCCCGGGGAGCTGTTTTTT
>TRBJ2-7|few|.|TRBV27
CASSLSSPAGSSYEQYF
TGTGCCAGCAGTTTATCGTCCCCAGCAGGAAGCTCCTACGAGCAGTACTTC
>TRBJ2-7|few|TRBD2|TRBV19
CASSIVAGAYEQYF
TGTGCCAGTAGTATCGTAGCGGGAGCCTACGAGCAGTACTTC
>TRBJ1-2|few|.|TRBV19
CASSVDGYGYTF
TGTGCCAGTAGTGTGGACGGCTATGGCTACACCTTC
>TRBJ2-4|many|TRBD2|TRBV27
CASSPSRGAYIQYF
TGTGCCAGCAGTCCCTCGCGGGGGGCCTACATTCAGTACTTC
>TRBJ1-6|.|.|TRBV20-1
CSAPDTNNSPLHF
TGCAGTGCTCCGGACACAAATAATTCACCCCTCCACTTT
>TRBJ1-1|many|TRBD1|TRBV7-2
CASSLAQGGNTEAFF
TGTGCCAGCAGCTTAGCGCAGGGGGGGAACACTGAAGCTTTCTTT
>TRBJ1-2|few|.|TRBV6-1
CASSPYGRSYGYTF
TGTGCCAGCAGCCCCTACGGGCGGTCTTATGGCTACACCTTC
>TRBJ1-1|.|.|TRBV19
CASSGPQGAEAFF
TGTGCCAGTAGTGGGCCACAGGGAGCTGAAGCTTTCTTT
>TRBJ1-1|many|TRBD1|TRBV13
CASSLARDRESPVDEAFF
TGTGCCAGCAGCTTAGCCCGCGACAGGGAGTCCCCAGTGGATGAAGCTTTCTTT
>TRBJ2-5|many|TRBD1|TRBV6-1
CASGTGVDPYQETQYF
TGTGCCAGCGGGACAGGGGTTGATCCGTACCAAGAGACCCAGTACTTC
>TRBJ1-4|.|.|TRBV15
CATSREFGSGEKLVF
TGTGCCACCAGCAGAGAGTTTGGTAGCGGCGAAAAACTGGTTTTT
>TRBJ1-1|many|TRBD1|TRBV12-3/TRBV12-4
CATHQGVGTEAFF
TGTGCCACCCACCAGGGGGTGGGTACTGAAGCTTTCTTT
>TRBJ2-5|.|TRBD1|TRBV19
CASSYSGTGSVETQYF
TGTGCCAGTAGTTACTCCGGGACAGGGTCGGTCGAGACCCAGTACTTC
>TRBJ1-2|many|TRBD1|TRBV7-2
CASSLAGGGSRYGYTF
TGTGCCAGCAGCTTAGCGGGAGGGGGCTCGCGGTATGGCTACACCTTC
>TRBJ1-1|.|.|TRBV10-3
CAMGGNTEAFF
TGTGCCATGGGAGGGAACACTGAAGCTTTCTTT
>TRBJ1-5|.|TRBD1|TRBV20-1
CSARQGSIDQPQHF
TGCAGTGCCCGACAGGGCAGCATCGATCAGCCCCAGCATTTT
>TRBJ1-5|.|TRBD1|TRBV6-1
CASMGTGDQPQHF
TGTGCCAGCATGGGGACAGGGGATCAGCCCCAGCATTTT
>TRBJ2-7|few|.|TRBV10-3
CAISEGGSFYEQYF
TGTGCCATCAGTGAAGGAGGGAGTTTTTACGAGCAGTACTTC
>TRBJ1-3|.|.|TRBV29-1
CSVAVGSSGNTIYF
TGCAGCGTTGCGGTCGGGTCGTCTGGAAACACCATATATTTT
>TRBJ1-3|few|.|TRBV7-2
CASSGNQGRENTIYF
TGTGCCAGCAGCGGGAACCAGGGACGGGAAAACACCATATATTTT
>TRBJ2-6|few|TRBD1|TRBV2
CASSRPGQGANVLTF
TGTGCCAGCAGTCGACCGGGACAGGGGGCCAACGTCCTGACTTTC
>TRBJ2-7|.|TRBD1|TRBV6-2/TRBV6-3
CASSSGTASSYEQYF
TGTGCCAGCAGTTCCGGGACAGCGAGCTCCTACGAGCAGTACTTC
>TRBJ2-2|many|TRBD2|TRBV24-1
CATSEAGGGELFF
TGTGCCACCAGTGAAGCGGGAGGCGGGGAGCTGTTTTTT
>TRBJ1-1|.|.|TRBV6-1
CASGDPARRAEAFF
TGTGCCAGCGGGGACCCGGCGAGGCGGGCTGAAGCTTTCTTT
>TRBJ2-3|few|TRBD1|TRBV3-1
CASSPRDSPSTDTQYF
TGTGCCAGCAGCCCCCGGGACAGCCCTAGCACAGATACGCAGTATTTT
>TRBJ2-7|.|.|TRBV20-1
CSARDDGLSSYEQYF
TGCAGTGCTAGAGATGACGGGCTCAGCTCCTACGAGCAGTACTTC
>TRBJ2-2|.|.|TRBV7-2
CASSLGRVTGELFF
TGTGCCAGCAGCTTAGGCAGGGTAACCGGGGAGCTGTTTTTT
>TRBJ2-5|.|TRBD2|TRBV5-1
CASSGGLAGLEETQYF
TGCGCCAGCAGCGGGGGACTAGCGGGATTGGAAGAGACCCAGTACTTC
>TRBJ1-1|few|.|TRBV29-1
CSVEEQGGTEAFF
TGCAGCGTTGAAGAACAGGGAGGTACTGAAGCTTTCTTT
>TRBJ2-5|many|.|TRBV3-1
CASSQDSSGLEETQYF
TGTGCCAGCAGCCAAGATTCGTCGGGACTGGAAGAGACCCAGTACTTC
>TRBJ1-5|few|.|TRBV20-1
CSARGDRYQPQHF
TGCAGTGCTAGGGGGGACCGCTATCAGCCCCAGCATTTT